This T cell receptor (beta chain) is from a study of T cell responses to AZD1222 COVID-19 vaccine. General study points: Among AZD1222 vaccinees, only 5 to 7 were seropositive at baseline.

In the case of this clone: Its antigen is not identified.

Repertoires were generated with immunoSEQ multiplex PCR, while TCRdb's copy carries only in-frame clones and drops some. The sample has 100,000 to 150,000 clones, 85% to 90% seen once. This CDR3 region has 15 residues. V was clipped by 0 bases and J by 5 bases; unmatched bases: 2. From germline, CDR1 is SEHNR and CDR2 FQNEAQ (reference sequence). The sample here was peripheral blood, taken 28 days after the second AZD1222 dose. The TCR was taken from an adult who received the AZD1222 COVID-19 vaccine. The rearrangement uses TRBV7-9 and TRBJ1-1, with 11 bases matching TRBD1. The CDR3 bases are TGTGCCAGCAGCTTAGCCGGGACAGGGGGGACTGAAGCTTTCTTT. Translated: CASSLAGTGGTEAFF.